One and the same sample provided the 19 T cell receptor beta chains below, sequenced in a study of shared clonotypes between healthy human individuals. TCRdb's table, derived via immunoSEQ multiplex PCR, lists solely in-frame clones and lacks some. Of 1.5 million to 2.5 million clones listed, approximately 94% are singletons. In the naive CD8 group, cells lacked CD45RO and were positively selected for CCR7, so terminally differentiated effector memory CD45RA+ cells were left out. Sequencing was carried out using naive CD8+ T cells sorted from blood. These receptors were obtained from a man between 18 and 35 years old in good health.

This chain links TRBV5-1 with TRBJ1-3, with D unclear. V lost 3 bases, J lost 0 bases, and 4 bases lay in between. CDR1 SGHRS and CDR2 YFSETQ come from the germline V gene. CDR3 size: 13 residues. CDR3 in amino acids: CASSSLSGNTIYF. The DNA for the CDR3 is TGCGCCAGCAGCTCCCTCTCTGGAAACACCATATATTTT.

The gene calls are TRBV11-3 and TRBJ2-7; D gene uncertain. Germline V gene data show CDR1 as SGHNT and CDR2 as YENEEA. The CDR3 runs to 13 residues. Trimming took 1 base from V and 3 from J, leaving 7 bases between them. As DNA, the CDR3 is TGTGCCAGCAGCTTAGGGCAGAACTACGAGCAGTACTTC. This sequence encodes CASSLGQNYEQYF.

As for this clone: At the DNA level, this CDR3 is encoded by other sequences in the same sample as well. V is TRBV7-8 and J is TRBJ2-1; 11 bases match TRBD2. There are 18 residues in the CDR3. Germline CDR1 is SGHVS and CDR2 is FQNEAQ. With V trimmed by 1 base and J by 0 bases, 5 bases remained unmatched. The DNA of the CDR3 is TGTGCCAGCAGCTTAGGGCTAGCGGGAGGCAGCTCCTACAATGAGCAGTTCTTC. It translates to CASSLGLAGGSSYNEQFF.

V is TRBV5-6 and J is TRBJ1-1; D not certain. Per germline, CDR1 SGHDT and CDR2 YYEEEE. The CDR3 loop spans 12 amino acids. V dropped 4 bases and J dropped 5 bases, with 9 bases sitting between them. The CDR3 region is CASSQMGTEAFF. The DNA of the CDR3 is TGTGCCAGCAGCCAGATGGGAACTGAAGCTTTCTTT.

This chain connects TRBV27 to TRBJ2-3; 12 bases fit TRBD2. The CDR3 is made up of 15 amino acids. Germline V lookup: CDR1 MNHEY, CDR2 SMNVEV (reference sequence). V lost 5 bases to trimming and J lost 6 bases; unmatched junction nucleotides: 6. CDR3 nucleotide sequence: TGTGCCAGCAGTAACCTAGCGGGGGGGGCTGATACGCAGTATTTT. Protein sequence: CASSNLAGGADTQYF.

The rearrangement links TRBV4-3 to TRBJ2-5; D is uncertain. Judging by the DNA end, TRBJ2-7 fits better; the J call may be wrong. CDR1 and CDR2 from the germline V gene are LGHNA and YSLEER. The CDR3 has 15 amino acids. The CDR3 loop is CASSQDFSGNYEQYF. Written as DNA, the CDR3 is TGCGCCAGCAGCCAAGATTTTTCGGGTAACTACGAGCAGTACTTC.

This chain joins TRBV7-9 and TRBJ2-7; TRBD1 matches at 8 bases. V was pared by 5 bases and J by 6 bases, with 3 bases of the junction left unmatched. This CDR3 is 12 amino acids long. Germline V gene lookup returns CDR1 SEHNR and CDR2 FQNEAQ (reference sequence). In DNA, the CDR3 is TGTGCCAGCAGCCAGACAGGGGTCGAGCAGTACTTC. It is translated as CASSQTGVEQYF.

This chain uses TRBV5-8 with TRBJ2-7, with D perhaps matching TRBD1 (6 bases). The V end lost 10 bases, the J end lost 3 bases, and 20 bases lay between the germline ends. The germline CDR1 and CDR2 sequences are SGHTS and YDEGEE. The CDR3 spans 14 residues. The CDR3 loop reads CAAESRGRDYEQYF. CDR3 in DNA: TGTGCCGCAGAAAGCAGGGGACGGGACTACGAGCAGTACTTC.

CDR3 DNA sequence: TGTGCCAGCAGTGAAGCGGAAATCTGGGGCAGGGGGCAAGGCACTGAAGCTTTCTTT. It specifies CASSEAEIWGRGQGTEAFF. The chain joins TRBV2 to TRBJ1-1; 8 nucleotides line up with TRBD1. Germline V gene sequence: CDR1 SNHLY, CDR2 FYNNEI. This CDR3 region has 19 residues. With 0 bases clipped from V and 4 bases from J, the junction kept 16 bases outside the gene matches.

CDR3 amino acids: CASSPAPVGGFEQYF. The CDR3 DNA follows: TGTGCCAGCAGCCCGGCCCCCGTGGGGGGGTTCGAGCAGTACTTC. The V and J genes are TRBV7-9 and TRBJ2-7, with 7 bases matching TRBD2. The J segment lost 6 bases and the V segment lost 5 bases, leaving 13 bases of the junction unmatched. The CDR3 spans 15 residues. The germline V gene encodes CDR1 SEHNR and CDR2 FQNEAQ (reference sequence).

The genes are TRBV12-5 and TRBJ2-5, with TRBD1 matching over 8 bases. Germline V gives CDR1 LGHNT, CDR2 FRNRAP. Unmatched junction bases numbered 10, after V lost 5 bases and J lost 5 bases. The CDR3 extends over 15 amino acids. Here the CDR3 reads CASGPAGQGIETQYF. The CDR3 region has the DNA TGTGCTAGTGGTCCCGCCGGACAGGGAATCGAGACCCAGTACTTC.

The chain joins TRBV19 to TRBJ2-3; weak D call: TRBD2 (6 bases). The CDR3 is made up of 15 amino acids. CDR1 and CDR2 (germline): LNHDA, SQIVND (reference sequence). V was pared by 4 bases and J by 2 bases, with 13 bases between. CDR3 nucleotides: TGTGCCAGTAGTAACCGGGACTCTCTCACAGATACGCAGTATTTT. This gives the protein CASSNRDSLTDTQYF.

J is TRBJ1-2 and V is TRBV5-4, with 8 nucleotides matching TRBD1. With 4 bases clipped from V and 4 bases from J, the junction kept 0 bases outside the gene matches. The CDR3 spans 12 residues. Per the germline V gene, CDR1 is SGHNT and CDR2 is YYREEE (reference sequence). The DNA of the CDR3 is TGTGCCAGCAGCACAGGGGGCTATGGCTACACCTTC. Translation: CASSTGGYGYTF.

This chain joins TRBV5-1 and TRBJ2-7; tentatively, D is TRBD1 (6 bases). Between the trimmed V and J ends, which lost 1 base and 6 bases, there was a span of 14 bases. This CDR3 is 14 amino acids long. Germline V CDR1 and CDR2: SGHRS, YFSETQ. In DNA, the CDR3 is TGCGCCAGCAGCTTGATGAACAGGGTGGGCGAGCAGTACTTC. The encoded protein is CASSLMNRVGEQYF.

The rearrangement joins TRBV4-2 to TRBJ1-1; a weak D match, TRBD1 (5 bases). CDR3 length: 15 amino acids. Germline CDR1 is LGHNA and CDR2 is YNFKEQ. V shed 1 base and J shed 4 bases, with 13 bases lying between them. The CDR3 spells CASSQGREGPTEAFF. The DNA of the CDR3 is TGTGCCAGCAGCCAAGGCCGAGAGGGGCCCACTGAAGCTTTCTTT.

This clone was detected once. V and J are TRBV12-5 and TRBJ2-1, with D tentatively TRBD2 (6 bases). CDR1 is LGHNT, CDR2 FRNRAP, per germline. The CDR3 spans 15 residues. V dropped 3 bases and J dropped 0 bases, with 9 bases sitting between them. CDR3 DNA sequence: TGTGCTAGTGGTTTAGGGGACTCCTCCTACAATGAGCAGTTCTTC. Amino acid sequence: CASGLGDSSYNEQFF.

The CDR3 here is CASSQGATEQFF. The CDR3 coding sequence is TGCGCCAGCAGCCAGGGAGCTACGGAGCAGTTCTTC. The V call is TRBV4-1, the J call TRBJ2-1; possibly TRBD2 for D (5 bases). Germline V CDR1 and CDR2: MGHRA, YSYEKL. The length of the CDR3 is 12 residues. Trimming pared 3 bases from V and 10 bases from J, leaving 10 bases between.

The chain is built from TRBV9 and TRBJ2-7, with 7 bases fitting TRBD2. Germline CDR1 is SGDLS and CDR2 is YYNGEE. The CDR3 runs to 16 residues. The V gene end was trimmed by 0 bases and the J gene end by 2 bases; junction bases not matched to a gene: 8. The CDR3 region has the DNA TGTGCCAGCAGCGTAGTGCTGTGCGGGGGAACCTACGAGCAGTACTTC. This encodes CASSVVLCGGTYEQYF.

This sequence joins TRBV5-4 and TRBJ1-6; no definite D call. CDR3 length: 13 amino acids. The germline V gene encodes CDR1 SGHNT and CDR2 YYREEE (reference sequence). Trimming cost V 4 bases and J 6 bases, with 8 bases left between them. The CDR3 nucleotides read TGTGCCAGCAGCACCGGGCCTAATTCACCCCTCCACTTT. This translates into CASSTGPNSPLHF.